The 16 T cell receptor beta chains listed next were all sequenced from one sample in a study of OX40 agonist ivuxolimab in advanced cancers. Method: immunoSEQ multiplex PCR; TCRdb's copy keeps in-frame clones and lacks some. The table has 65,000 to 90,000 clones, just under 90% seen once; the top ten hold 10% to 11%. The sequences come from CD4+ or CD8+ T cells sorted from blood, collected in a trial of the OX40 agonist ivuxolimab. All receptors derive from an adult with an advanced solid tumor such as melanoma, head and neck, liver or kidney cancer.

CDR3 nucleotide sequence: TGTGCCACCCCACGGGCCCGACTTTACCAAGAGACCCAGTACTTC. It codes for CATPRARLYQETQYF. This chain uses TRBV19 with TRBJ2-5; D uncertain. CDR3 length: 15 residues. With 10 bases removed from V and 0 bases from J, the gap between germline ends came to 18 bases. CDR1 and CDR2 from the germline V gene are LNHDA and SQIVND (reference sequence).

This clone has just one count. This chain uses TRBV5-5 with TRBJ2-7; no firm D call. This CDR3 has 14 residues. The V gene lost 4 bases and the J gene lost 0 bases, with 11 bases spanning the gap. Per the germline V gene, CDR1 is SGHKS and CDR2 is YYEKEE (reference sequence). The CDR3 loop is CASSLGGISYEQYF. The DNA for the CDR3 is TGTGCCAGCAGCCTTGGTGGGATCTCCTACGAGCAGTACTTC.

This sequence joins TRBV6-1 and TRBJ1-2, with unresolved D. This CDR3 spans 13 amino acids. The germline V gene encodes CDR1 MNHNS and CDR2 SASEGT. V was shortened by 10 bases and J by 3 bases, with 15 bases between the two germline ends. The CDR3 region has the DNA TGTGCCATCCTTTGGACGGCATACTATGGCTACACCTTC. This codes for CAILWTAYYGYTF.

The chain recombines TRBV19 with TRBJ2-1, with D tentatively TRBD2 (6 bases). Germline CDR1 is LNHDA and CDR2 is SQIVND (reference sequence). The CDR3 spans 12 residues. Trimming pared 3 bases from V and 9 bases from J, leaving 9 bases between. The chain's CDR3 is CASSIRRAEQFF. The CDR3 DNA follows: TGTGCCAGTAGTATCAGGAGGGCTGAGCAGTTCTTC.

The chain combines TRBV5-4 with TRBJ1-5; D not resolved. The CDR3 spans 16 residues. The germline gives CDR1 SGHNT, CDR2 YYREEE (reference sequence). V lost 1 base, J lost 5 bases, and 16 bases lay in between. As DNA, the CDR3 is TGTGCCAGCAGCTTGACGAGGAAGACAACGGATCAGCCCCAGCATTTT. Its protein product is CASSLTRKTTDQPQHF. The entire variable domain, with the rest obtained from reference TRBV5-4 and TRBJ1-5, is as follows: ETGVTQSPTHLIKTRGQQVTLRCSSQSGHNTVSWYQQALGQGPQFIFQYYREEENGRGNFPPRFSGLQFPNYSSELNVNALELDDSALYLCASSLTRKTTDQPQHFGDGTRLSIL.

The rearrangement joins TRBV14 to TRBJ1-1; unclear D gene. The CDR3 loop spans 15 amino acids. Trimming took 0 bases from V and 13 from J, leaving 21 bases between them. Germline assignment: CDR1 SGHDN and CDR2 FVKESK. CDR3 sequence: CASSQDPRSVLPGFF. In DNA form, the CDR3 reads TGTGCCAGCAGCCAAGATCCCAGGTCGGTTCTCCCCGGTTTCTTT.

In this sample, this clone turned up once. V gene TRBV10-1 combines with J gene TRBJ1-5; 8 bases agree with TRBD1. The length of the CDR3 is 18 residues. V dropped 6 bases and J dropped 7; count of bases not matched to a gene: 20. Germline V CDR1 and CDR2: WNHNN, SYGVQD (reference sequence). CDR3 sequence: CASSSTLEQGGWWQPQHF. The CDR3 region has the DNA TGCGCCAGCAGCTCGACCCTTGAACAGGGGGGATGGTGGCAGCCCCAGCATTTT.

The CDR3 region is CASSEWGTAGNEQYF. CDR3 coding DNA: TGTGCCAGCAGTGAATGGGGGACGGCAGGGAACGAGCAGTACTTC. The chain recombines TRBV25-1 with TRBJ2-7, with D perhaps being TRBD1 or TRBD2 (5 bases each). CDR3 length equals 15 residues. Germline loops: CDR1 MGHDK, CDR2 SYGVNS. V was shortened by 1 base and J by 5 bases, with 15 bases between the two germline ends.

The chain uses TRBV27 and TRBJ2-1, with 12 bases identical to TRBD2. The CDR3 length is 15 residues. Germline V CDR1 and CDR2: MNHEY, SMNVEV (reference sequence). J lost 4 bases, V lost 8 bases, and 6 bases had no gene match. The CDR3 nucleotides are TGTGCCAGCCACCCCACTAGCGGGAGGTACAATGAGCAGTTCTTC. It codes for CASHPTSGRYNEQFF.

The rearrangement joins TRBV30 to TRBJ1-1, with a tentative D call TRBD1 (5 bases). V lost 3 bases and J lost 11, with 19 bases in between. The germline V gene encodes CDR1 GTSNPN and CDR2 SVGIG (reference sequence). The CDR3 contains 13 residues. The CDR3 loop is CAWRLGPLRTAFF. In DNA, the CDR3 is TGTGCCTGGAGGCTGGGGCCCCTGAGGACCGCTTTCTTT.

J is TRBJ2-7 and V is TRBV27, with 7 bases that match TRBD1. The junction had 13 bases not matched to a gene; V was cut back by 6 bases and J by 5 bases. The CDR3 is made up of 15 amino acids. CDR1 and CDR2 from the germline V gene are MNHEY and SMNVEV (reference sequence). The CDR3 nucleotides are TGTGCCAGCAGCCCACCCGACAGGGTAGGCGACGAGCAGTACTTC. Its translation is CASSPPDRVGDEQYF.

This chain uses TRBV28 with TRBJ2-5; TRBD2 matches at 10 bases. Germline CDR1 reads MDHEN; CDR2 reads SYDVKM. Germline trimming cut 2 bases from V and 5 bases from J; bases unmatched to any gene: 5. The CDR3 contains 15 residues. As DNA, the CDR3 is TGTGCCAGCAGTTTAAGCGGGAGGGTGGGGGAGACCCAGTACTTC. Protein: CASSLSGRVGETQYF.

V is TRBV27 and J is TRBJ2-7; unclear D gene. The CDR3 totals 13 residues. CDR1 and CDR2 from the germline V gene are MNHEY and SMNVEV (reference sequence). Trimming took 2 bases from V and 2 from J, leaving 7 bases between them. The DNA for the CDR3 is TGTGCCAGCAGTTTAGGTCACGCCTACGAGCAGTACTTC. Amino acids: CASSLGHAYEQYF.

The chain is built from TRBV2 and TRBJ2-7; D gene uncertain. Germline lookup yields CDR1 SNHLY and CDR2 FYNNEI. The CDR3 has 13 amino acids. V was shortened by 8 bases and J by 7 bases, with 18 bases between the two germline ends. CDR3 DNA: TGTGCCAGCCTTTTGAGATTGACTGGTGAGCAGTACTTC. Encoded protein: CASLLRLTGEQYF.

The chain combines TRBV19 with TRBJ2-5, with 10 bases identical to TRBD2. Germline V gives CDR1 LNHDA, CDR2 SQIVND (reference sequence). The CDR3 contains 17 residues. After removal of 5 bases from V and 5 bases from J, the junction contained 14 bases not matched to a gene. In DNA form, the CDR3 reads TGTGCCAGTAGTCCCAGGCTAGCGGGAGCCCGGGGGGAGACCCAGTACTTC. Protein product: CASSPRLAGARGETQYF.

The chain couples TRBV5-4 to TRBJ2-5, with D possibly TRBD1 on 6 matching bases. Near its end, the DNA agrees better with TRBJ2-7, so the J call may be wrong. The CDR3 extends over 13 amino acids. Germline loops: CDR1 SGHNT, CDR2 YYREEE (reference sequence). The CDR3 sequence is CASSFRGSYEQYF. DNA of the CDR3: TGTGCCAGCAGCTTCAGGGGTTCCTACGAGCAGTACTTC.